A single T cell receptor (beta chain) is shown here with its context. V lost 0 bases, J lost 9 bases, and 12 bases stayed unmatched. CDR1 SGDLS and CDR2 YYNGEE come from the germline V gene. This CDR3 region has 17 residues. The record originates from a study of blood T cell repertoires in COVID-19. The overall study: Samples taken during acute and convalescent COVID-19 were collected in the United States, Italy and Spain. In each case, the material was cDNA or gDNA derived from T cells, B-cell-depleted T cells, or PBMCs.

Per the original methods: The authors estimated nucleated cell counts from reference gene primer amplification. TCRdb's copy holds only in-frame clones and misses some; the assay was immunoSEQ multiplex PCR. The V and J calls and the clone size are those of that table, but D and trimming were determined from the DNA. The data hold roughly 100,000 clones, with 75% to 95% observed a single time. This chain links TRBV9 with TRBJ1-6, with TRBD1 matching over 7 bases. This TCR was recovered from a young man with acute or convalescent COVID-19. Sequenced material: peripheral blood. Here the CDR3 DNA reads TGTGCCAGCAGCGTAGATTGGGGGACAGCTTTGGGTTCACCCCTCCACTTT. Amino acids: CASSVDWGTALGSPLHF.